This T cell receptor (beta chain) was identified in a study of identical twins. Study results and limitations: Abundant beta clonotypes from cord blood bore fewer insertions; memory repertoires lacked this pattern. Sequences that were beta out-of-frame showed weaker excess twin sharing. Out-of-frame sharing of TCR alpha in monozygotic twins was underestimated by models.

cDNA carried unique molecular identifiers, and a universal primer site was added by template switching. TCRdb re-called the 5' RACE reads with MiXCR, one entry per CDR3 protein. The sample carries roughly 700,000 distinct CDR3 sequences, over 8.5% recorded once. This clonotype has a count of ten or more. The antigen remains unidentified. This CDR3 is built from 15 residues. With 4 bases clipped from V and 5 bases from J, the junction kept 8 bases outside the gene matches. Germline V gene lookup returns CDR1 SQVTM and CDR2 ANQGSEA. These data also featured in a second study, about yellow fever vaccine responses in identical twins.

The chain recombines TRBV29-1 with TRBJ2-2; 9 bases are shared with TRBD2. The sequence derives from a woman aged 18 to 35 in good health. The sample taken for sequencing was PBMCs. DNA of the CDR3: TGCAGCGTTGGGCTAGCGGGGAGCCTGACCGGGGAGCTGTTTTTT. As protein: CSVGLAGSLTGELFF.